Given below is one TCR beta chain in context. The target of this receptor is not known. No base quality values were provided; no much bigger clone lies one nucleotide off. Libraries were built with 5' RACE. Sequencing was carried out with an Illumina HiSeq 2000. Template switching introduced a universal primer binding site; the final cDNA contained a unique molecular identifier, enabling accurate counting of TCR cDNA molecules. First-strand cDNA for TCR alpha and beta chains was synthesized from specific primers in the conserved constant-segment region. To control for contamination, each cDNA library was double barcoded with a SMART-Mk sample barcode plus Illumina barcodes. TruSeq adapter sequences, together with Illumina sample barcodes, were added in two successive PCR steps. TCR alpha and beta cDNA libraries were sequenced on the Illumina HiSeq platform with custom primers. The study's own analysis went as follows. Raw reads were processed with MiGEC to extract unique molecular identifiers, and MiXCR was used to determine CDR3 positions. Recombination models were inferred per individual with the repgenHMM and IGoR tools using an EM algorithm. The tcR package in R was used for shared clonotype analysis, with sharing normalized by the product of cloneset sizes. Out-of-frame nonproductive sequences were analyzed to study raw recombination free of thymic and clonal selection effects. In TCRdb, the public reads were trimmed at Q25 with fastp and aligned with MiXCR, with productive beta chains retained. Under each unique CDR3 protein, matching rows form one entry showing the most common genes and DNA. These V and J calls rely on TCRdb rather than the paper's analysis. This sample comprises under 350,000 distinct CDR3 sequences, roughly 9.8% of them detected only once. Roughly 7% of the sample is held by the ten biggest clonotypes.

This specimen comes from a study of identical twins (dated by TCRdb to the mid-2010s). Background on the whole study: To test whether fetal clonotypes persist, the study used deep sequencing on TCR alpha and beta repertoires from monozygotic twins, unrelated adults of various ages, and cord blood. Replicate twin experiments were performed at different times using different library preparation protocols to rule out contamination. The paper as a whole reports these results and caveats: Excess twin sharing in beta out-of-frame sequences was weaker because fewer shared sequences lowered the signal-to-noise ratio. Because the same donors could not be followed over many years, conclusions were based on cross-sectional statistical analysis. Fewer insertions were carried by abundant cord blood beta clonotypes, a similar but weaker trend appeared in young adult naive repertoires, and no such trend appeared in memory repertoires. Out-of-frame TCR alpha sharing in monozygotic twins was systematically underestimated by recombination models, whereas sharing between unrelated individuals was in agreement with the recombination models. Out-of-frame TCR alpha sequences shared between twins showed an excess of low generation-probability sequences compared with coincidental sharing between unrelated individuals. Zero-insertion analyses could be partly confounded by invariant T cells such as MAIT and iNKT, although diverse VJ usage argued against such confounding for most clonotypes.

From V the trimming removes 5 bases and from J it removes 4 bases, while the gene matches leave 6 bases of the junction unaccounted for. The CDR3 has 15 amino acids, counting the end cysteine and phenylalanine. Of the read, only the CDR3 DNA is kept; its 45 bases are in frame from base 1. CDR1 and CDR2 were assigned from the germline V gene (reference sequence) as DFQATT and SNEGSKA. Only healthy Caucasian donors were included. Three pairs of female monozygotic twins, all aged 18 to 29 years, were included in the twin cohort. Positive isolation kits from Invitrogen were used to isolate CD4+ and CD8+ T cell populations. This sample also appeared in a second study, on yellow fever vaccine responses in identical twins. The second source states: The T cell response to vaccination in identical twins was reported by the authors to appear partly convergent and partly personalized. In identical twins, the study followed T cell clones that responded to the vaccine with precision.

Sequencing was carried out using CD8+ T cells sorted from blood. This clonotype originated in a woman aged 18-29 years in good health. The sequence links TRBV20-1 to TRBJ2-3; 13 bases in between match TRBD2. The CDR3 in this case is CSALEGLAGSDTQYF. The DNA is TGCAGTGCTCTTGAGGGACTAGCGGGATCAGATACGCAGTATTTT.